This T cell receptor (beta chain) appears in the sequencing data of a study of blood T cell repertoires in COVID-19. Study background: The study drew acute and convalescent COVID-19 samples from the United States, Italy and Spain. The analysed material was cDNA or gDNA that came from T cells, B-cell-depleted T cells, or PBMCs.

Membership in each cohort depended on participant-reported clinical history. Sequencing was performed with immunoSEQ multiplex PCR; in TCRdb, only in-frame clones are kept and a portion is missing. The sample consists of about 440,000 clones, 90% of them appearing once. This CDR3 is built from 12 residues. The V end lost 2 bases, the J end lost 9 bases, and 8 bases lay between the germline ends. The chain couples TRBV12-3 or TRBV12-4 to TRBJ1-5; D gene ambiguous. Sequencing used PBMCs or T cells enriched from blood (not recorded which). This sequence was found in a man between 18 and 35 years old who had recovered from COVID-19. CDR3 amino acids: CASSLSPGPQHF. CDR3 nucleotides: TGTGCCAGCAGTTTAAGTCCAGGGCCCCAGCATTTT.